The T cell receptor (beta chain) under discussion was sequenced for a study of shared clonotypes between healthy human individuals. Overall study findings and caveats: Clonotype sharing levels among donors were expected to vary with sequencing depth. Relative to memory subsets, naive subsets generally showed larger estimated richness. The donor pool, a small one, limited the genetic and exposure-history diversity represented.

CD45RO-negative CD8 cells positively selected for CCR7 made up the naive population, which excluded terminally differentiated effector memory CD45RA+ cells. In the authors' methods: Filtering differed since immunoSEQ provided only junctions, with no quality scores. TCRdb's table, derived via immunoSEQ multiplex PCR, lists solely in-frame clones and lacks some. That table gives V, J and clone size, and the DNA gave D and trimming. The sample has around 580,000 clones; roughly 98% are singletons. Losses at the gene ends were 5 bases for V and 5 bases for J; bases not matched to a gene: 15. CDR3 length: 17 amino acids. Germline V lookup: CDR1 SGHRS, CDR2 YFSETQ. Points on this clone: The antigen is not known.

Input material: naive CD8+ T cells sorted from blood. V usage is TRBV5-1 and J usage is TRBJ2-5, with 10 positions matching TRBD2. The sequence derives from a man aged 25 to 45 in good health. The CDR3 loop reads CASRYSPSGSQGETQYF. CDR3 DNA: TGCGCCAGCAGGTACTCTCCTAGCGGGAGTCAAGGGGAGACCCAGTACTTC.